This T cell receptor (beta chain) was retrieved from a study of T cell repertoires in cytomegalovirus infection. Study-level background: As its CMV epitopes, the study selected recently identified HLA-C-restricted and well-studied HLA-B-restricted targets. Points from the study as a whole: Dominant in the ex vivo response were TCR beta clonotypes restricted by HLA-C and specific for CMV.

As for this clonotype: No antigen is known for it.

The germline gives CDR1 MNHEY, CDR2 SMNVEV (reference sequence). The CDR3 has 13 residues. V lost 1 base to trimming and J lost 6 bases, with 7 bases between them. TCRdb redid the calling of the reads with MiXCR, one entry per CDR3 protein. The sample records around 430,000 distinct CDR3 sequences, about 44% being singletons. This chain uses TRBV27 with TRBJ1-5, with no clear D. This sequence was found in a human donor in good health (CMV status not recorded). Some clones in this sample may be carry-over from other donors' samples. Specimen: cultured PBMCs, collected from culture after CMV antigen stimulation. The CDR3 coding sequence is TGTGCCAGCAGTTTATTAGGGTTTCAGCCCCAGCATTTT. Translation: CASSLLGFQPQHF.